This TCR beta chain was recorded in a study of T cell responses to AZD1222 COVID-19 vaccine. This clone has just one count. Antigen unknown. Study-level results: None of the repertoires were sampled until the peak T cell response had passed. Donors were mostly white British, more females; clonal diversity possibly underestimated. Spike-specific TCR repertoires showed rising breadth and depth after two AZD1222 doses. Variant regions that are unmutated are reportedly the target of nearly half of spike-specific TCRs.

Profiled with immunoSEQ multiplex PCR; TCRdb holds only in-frame clones, not every one. The profile covers some 50,000 clones, with approximately 84% appearing a single time and roughly a quarter taken by the ten largest. CDR1 is MGHDK, CDR2 SYGVNS, per germline. V shed 3 bases and J 2 bases; nucleotides not matched to a gene: 5. This CDR3 region has 17 residues. Sequences were derived from peripheral blood, sampled on day 0 of AZD1222 vaccination. The V gene is TRBV25-1, the J gene TRBJ2-5; 14 bases line up with TRBD2. The source is an adult in good health. The DNA of the CDR3 is TGTGCCAGCAGTGACCCCGGACTAGCGGGAGGTCAAGAGACCCAGTACTTC. Protein product: CASSDPGLAGGQETQYF. Drawing the rest from reference TRBV25-1 and TRBJ2-5, the complete variable domain is EADIYQTPRYLVIGTGKKITLECSQTMGHDKMYWYQQDPGMELHLIHYSYGVNSTEKGDLSSESTVSRIRTEHFPLTLESARPSHTSQYLCASSDPGLAGGQETQYFGPGTRLLVL.